The entry below describes one TCR beta chain. The antigen this receptor binds is unknown. Per-nucleotide qualities are absent, and no much larger clonotype sits a single base away. This record belongs to a study of blood T cell repertoires in COVID-19 (dated by TCRdb to 2019 to 2021). Context from the whole study: Collaborator samples came from the United States, Italy and Spain and covered acute and convalescent phases of COVID-19. The prospective study material was composed of cDNA or gDNA derived from T cells, B-cell-depleted T cells, or PBMCs. Subjects who had been exposed to COVID-19, were actively infected with it, or had recovered from it provided the deeply sampled blood TCRbeta repertoires that made up the dataset. The repertoires were made available in a free public database intended to serve as a resource for research on the immune response to SARS-CoV-2. The samples were drawn from the first 160 participants of the ongoing ImmuneRACE study and from under 1,500 subjects provided by 6 global collaborators. Nearly every sample came with metadata listing a de-identified subject ID, COVID-19 status, age in years and sex. Where HLA class I and class II types were available, the types were taken from metadata supplied by the sample provider, not from assay-based typing. What the study reported, not specific to this receptor: How much clinical and demographic metadata was included differed by source and by participant, and the metadata was provided uncurated.

Each collaborating institution followed its own protocols to collect whole blood in K2EDTA tubes. For TCRbeta analysis, collaborator samples were shipped as frozen whole blood, as isolated PBMCs, or as DNA extracted from either sample type. TCRbeta CDR3 regions were amplified from genomic DNA by means of the immunoSEQ Assay, a bias-controlled multiplex PCR. On the study's bioinformatics: Within the assay, amplification of reference gene primers was used to estimate how many nucleated cells each sample contained. Sequence reads were collapsed and filtered to measure the absolute abundance of every unique TCRbeta CDR3 rearrangement. For each sample, productive Simpson clonality was calculated as the square root of Simpson's diversity index over productive rearrangements. Held by TCRdb, this immuneACCESS table contains in-frame sequences only and omits some clones. Under half of the omission traces to an unresolved V gene where checked; the cause of the rest is unknown. The D gene and trimming were derived from the DNA, and the V and J assignments and clone size from that table. This sample comprises around 140,000 clones, approximately 83% of them detected only once. Around 1.4% of the sample belongs to the ten largest clones.

CDR1 and CDR2, looked up from the germline V gene, are MNHNS and SASEGT. The CDR3 contains 13 residues, cysteine and phenylalanine counted. Just CDR3 DNA is preserved here, 39 bases in frame from base 1. The junction shows trimming of 0 bases on V and 13 bases on J, plus 13 bases between the germline ends. Sequencing input: peripheral blood. This receptor was identified in a human donor in a cohort sampled during active COVID-19. In this chain, TRBV6-1 is recombined with TRBJ2-1; there is no confident call for the D gene. DNA sequence: TGTGCCAGCAGTGAAGCGCTTCTGAGTCTACAGTTCTTC. Protein translation: CASSEALLSLQFF.